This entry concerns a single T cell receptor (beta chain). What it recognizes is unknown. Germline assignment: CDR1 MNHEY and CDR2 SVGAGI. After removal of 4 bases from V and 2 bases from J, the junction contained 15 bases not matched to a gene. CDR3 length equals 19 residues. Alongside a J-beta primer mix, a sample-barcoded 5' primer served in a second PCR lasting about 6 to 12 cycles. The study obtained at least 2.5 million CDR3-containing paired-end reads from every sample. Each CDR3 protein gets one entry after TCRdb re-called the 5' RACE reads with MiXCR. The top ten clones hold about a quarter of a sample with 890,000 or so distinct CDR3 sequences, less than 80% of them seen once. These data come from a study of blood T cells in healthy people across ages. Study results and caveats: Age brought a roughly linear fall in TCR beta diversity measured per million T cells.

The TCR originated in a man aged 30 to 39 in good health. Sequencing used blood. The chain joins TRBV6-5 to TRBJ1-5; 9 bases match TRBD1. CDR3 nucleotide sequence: TGTGCCAGCAGTTCTAATCGCCGATTACAGGGGGCGGGCAATCAGCCCCAGCATTTT. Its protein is CASSSNRRLQGAGNQPQHF.